This TCR beta chain is from a study of blood T cells in healthy people across ages. Broader study findings: Per million T cells, the diversity of TCR beta decreased roughly linearly as age advanced. For the donors, CMV status was unknown and possibly confounded expanded clonotype changes.

Trimming took 2 bases from V and 1 from J, leaving 9 bases between them. Germline values: CDR1 KGHSH, CDR2 LQKENI. The CDR3 has 15 residues. Note on this clonotype: Its antigen is undetermined.

For the second PCR, which ran for about 6 to 11 cycles, a sample-barcoded 5' primer and a J-beta primer mix were used. Through a template-switch adaptor with 12 random nucleotides, each cDNA molecule received a tag. TCRdb independently ran MiXCR on the 5' RACE reads; one entry per CDR3 protein. The table shows approximately 2,000,000 distinct CDR3 sequences, with 30% to 40% occurring only once. The donors, all healthy, were Caucasians living in Russia, aged roughly 6 to 100. V is TRBV18 and J is TRBJ2-1; tentative D call: TRBD1 (6 bases). The sample consisted of blood. This TCR came from a human donor in good health. CDR3 nucleotides: TGTGCCAGCTCACCAGGGGACACTTCCTACAATGAGCAGTTCTTC. Translation gives CASSPGDTSYNEQFF.